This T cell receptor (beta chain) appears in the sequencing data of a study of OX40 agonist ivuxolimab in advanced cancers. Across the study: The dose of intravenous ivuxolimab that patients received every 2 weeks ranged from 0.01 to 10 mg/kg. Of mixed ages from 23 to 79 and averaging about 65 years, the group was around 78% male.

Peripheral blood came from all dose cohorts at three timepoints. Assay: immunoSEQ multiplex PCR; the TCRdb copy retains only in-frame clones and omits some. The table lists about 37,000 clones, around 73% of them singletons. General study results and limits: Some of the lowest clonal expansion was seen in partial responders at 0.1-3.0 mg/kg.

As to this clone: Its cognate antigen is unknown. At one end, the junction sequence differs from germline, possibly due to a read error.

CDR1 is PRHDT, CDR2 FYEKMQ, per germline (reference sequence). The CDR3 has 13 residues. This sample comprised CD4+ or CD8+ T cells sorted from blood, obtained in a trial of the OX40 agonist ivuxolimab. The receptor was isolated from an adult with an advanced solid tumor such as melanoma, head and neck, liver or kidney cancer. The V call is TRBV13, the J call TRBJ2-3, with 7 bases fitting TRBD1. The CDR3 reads CASRLGQEITQYF. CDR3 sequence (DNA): TGTGCCAGCAGGTTAGGACAGGAGATAACGCAGTATTTT.